This TCR beta chain was found in a study of T-cell reconstitution after alpha-beta-depleted transplantation in children. The table lists this clonotype with many counts. Its antigen is currently unknown. Unique molecular identifiers were incorporated into the prepared TCRbeta library. TCRdb passed the PCR reads through MiXCR, listing each CDR3 protein once. The sample carries roughly 300,000 distinct CDR3 sequences, around a tenth recorded once. Study-level points and caveats: In some patients, recipient T cells and intrathymic progenitors surviving conditioning explained high day-60 diversity.

The CDR3 covers 13 residues. V shed 4 bases, J shed 5 bases, and the junction held 5 bases outside the gene matches. Germline V gives CDR1 SGHRS, CDR2 YFSETQ. The sample was peripheral blood, taken 180 days after TCRalphabeta/CD19-depleted stem cell transplant. The chain combines TRBV5-1 with TRBJ2-5; 7 nucleotides match TRBD2. The clonotype comes from a male patient aged 2-15 years who had a stem cell transplant for chronic granulomatous disease, so the T cells may come from the graft donor. This chain's CDR3 is CASSPDGGETQYF. The CDR3 DNA reads TGCGCCAGCAGCCCGGACGGGGGGGAGACCCAGTACTTC.